This entry lists 23 T cell receptor beta chains sequenced from one sample in a study of cytomegalovirus exposure and HLA in healthy donors (TCRdb year 2017). Libraries were constructed by the immunoSEQ multiplex PCR assay. TCRdb mirrors the immuneACCESS table, restricted to in-frame sequences. Some clones are absent from its copies; in checked studies, under half trace to an unresolved V gene, and the reason for the others is unknown. Recorded for this sample are about 190,000 clones; around 88% of them occurred a single time. More than 1.1% of the sample is taken by the ten largest. Sequencing was carried out using PBMCs. The receptors stem from a woman aged 18-35 years in good health and CMV-seronegative.

The CDR3 loop is CASSSRTSGTETQYF. The CDR3 DNA follows: TGTGCCAGTAGTTCCCGGACTAGCGGGACGGAGACCCAGTACTTC. This rearrangement joins TRBV19 to TRBJ2-5, with TRBD2 matching 12 bases. The CDR3 spans 15 residues. CDR1 LNHDA and CDR2 SQIVND come from the germline V gene (reference sequence). V trimming: 5 bases; J trimming: 5 bases; junction bases outside the gene matches: 6.

The J gene is TRBJ2-7, the V gene TRBV27; 8 bases map to TRBD1. The CDR3 is made up of 15 amino acids. V was clipped by 1 base and J by 4 bases; unmatched bases: 6. The germline V gene has CDR1 MNHEY and CDR2 SMNVEV (reference sequence). CDR3 sequence: CASSLFPGGAYEQYF. The CDR3 DNA sequence: TGTGCCAGCAGTTTATTCCCAGGGGGCGCATACGAGCAGTACTTC.

The chain links TRBV5-8 to TRBJ2-1; 12 bases align to TRBD2. Germline values: CDR1 SGHTS, CDR2 YDEGEE. The CDR3 is 17 residues long. The V gene end was trimmed by 3 bases and the J gene end by 2 bases; junction bases not matched to a gene: 6. CDR3 residues: CASSSTRLAGAYNEQFF. In DNA form, the CDR3 reads TGTGCCAGCAGCTCGACTAGACTAGCGGGAGCCTACAATGAGCAGTTCTTC.

As for this clone: Additional DNA sequences in this sample encode the identical CDR3. The chain employs TRBV4-1 and TRBJ1-2, with D tentatively TRBD1 (5 bases). The germline gives CDR1 MGHRA, CDR2 YSYEKL. The CDR3 loop spans 15 amino acids. The V and J ends lost 0 bases and 1 base respectively, with 9 bases between them. The CDR3 reads CASSQDRDSNYGYTF. Here the CDR3 DNA reads TGCGCCAGCAGCCAAGATCGCGACAGTAACTATGGCTACACCTTC.

In regard to this clone: The sample holds other DNA sequences that translate to the same CDR3. The chain couples TRBV5-1 to TRBJ2-1, with TRBD2 matching over 13 bases. Germline V CDR1 and CDR2: SGHRS, YFSETQ. This CDR3 spans 15 amino acids. Trimming took 4 bases from V and 6 from J; bases not matched to a gene: 4. Here the CDR3 reads CASSPGLAGPNEQFF. Here the CDR3 DNA reads TGCGCCAGCAGCCCGGGACTAGCGGGACCCAATGAGCAGTTCTTC.

The rearrangement uses TRBV15 and TRBJ1-1; possibly TRBD1 for D (5 bases). The V gene's germline CDR1 is LNHNV and CDR2 YYDKDF (reference sequence). The V and J ends lost 8 bases and 0 bases respectively, with 10 bases between them. This CDR3 has 13 residues. The chain's CDR3 is CATSEGMNTEAFF. In nucleotides, the CDR3 is TGTGCCACCTCGGAGGGGATGAACACTGAAGCTTTCTTT.

The CDR3 nucleotides are TGTGCCAGCAGCTTCACCGGGGAGTATGGTGGCAATGAGCAGTTCTTC. It yields the protein CASSFTGEYGGNEQFF. The chain is built from TRBV7-3 and TRBJ2-1; D is perhaps TRBD2 (5 bases). CDR3 length equals 16 residues. Germline CDR1 reads SGHTA; CDR2 reads FQGTGA. V lost 3 bases to trimming and J lost 6 bases, with 18 bases between them.

V gene TRBV29-1 combines with J gene TRBJ2-2; no definite D call. Germline V gene sequence: CDR1 SQVTM, CDR2 ANQGSEA. With 0 bases removed from V and 4 bases from J, the gap between germline ends came to 12 bases. The CDR3 is 15 amino acids. The DNA for the CDR3 is TGCAGCGTTGAAGATCCGCCAGGTCGCACCGGGGAGCTGTTTTTT. Protein sequence: CSVEDPPGRTGELFF.

The rearrangement uses TRBV5-1 and TRBJ1-1; perhaps TRBD1 as D (6 bases). The CDR3 consists of 16 residues. With 3 bases removed from V and 6 bases from J, the gap between germline ends came to 21 bases. From germline, CDR1 is SGHRS and CDR2 YFSETQ. CDR3 region: CASSWGRPGAGAEAFF. The CDR3 region has the DNA TGCGCCAGCAGCTGGGGTCGGCCAGGGGCAGGGGCTGAAGCTTTCTTT.

The chain is built from TRBV10-3 and TRBJ2-1, with TRBD2 matching 12 bases. Germline V gives CDR1 ENHRY, CDR2 SYGVKD. The CDR3 loop spans 15 amino acids. V lost 3 bases and J lost 9; bases outside the gene matches: 6. The CDR3 spells CAISDAQLAGGEQFF. The CDR3 DNA reads TGTGCCATCAGTGACGCTCAACTAGCGGGAGGTGAGCAGTTCTTC.

The chain combines TRBV6-1 with TRBJ1-2; 7 bases match TRBD1. This CDR3 has 15 residues. J was trimmed by 4 bases and V by 6 bases; bases with no gene match: 11. Germline CDR1 is MNHNS and CDR2 is SASEGT. The CDR3 region is CASRETGTESYGYTF. CDR3 sequence (DNA): TGTGCCAGCAGGGAAACAGGGACAGAGTCCTATGGCTACACCTTC.

The J gene is TRBJ1-2, the V gene TRBV28, with D perhaps TRBD1 (5 bases). Germline V CDR1 and CDR2: MDHEN, SYDVKM. There are 14 residues in the CDR3. V was shortened by 5 bases and J by 3 bases, with 13 bases between the two germline ends. The CDR3 here is CASSGAVPDYGYTF. CDR3 DNA sequence: TGTGCCAGCAGTGGGGCAGTTCCGGACTATGGCTACACCTTC.

This clone has a count of ten or more. The CDR3, as DNA: TGTGCCAGCAGTGATGGGACACCAAACACCCGATTCTATGGCTACACCTTC. It is translated as CASSDGTPNTRFYGYTF. The chain joins TRBV2 to TRBJ1-2; D might be TRBD1 (6 bases). Germline CDR1 and CDR2: SNHLY and FYNNEI. The length of the CDR3 is 17 residues. The V and J ends lost 3 bases and 4 bases respectively, with 21 bases between them. The full variable domain, rest sourced from reference TRBV2 and TRBJ1-2, is EPEVTQTPSHQVTQMGQEVILRCVPISNHLYFYWYRQILGQKVEFLVSFYNNEISEKSEIFDDQFSVERPDGSNFTLKIRSTKLEDSAMYFCASSDGTPNTRFYGYTFGSGTRLTVV.

The chain uses TRBV12-5 and TRBJ2-7, with 8 bases that match TRBD1. The CDR3 loop spans 19 amino acids. The germline V gene encodes CDR1 LGHNT and CDR2 FRNRAP. V gave up 7 bases and J gave up 3 bases; unmatched junction bases: 23. In DNA, the CDR3 is TGTGCTAGTGAAGGTCAGGGGGCTGCTATTGGGCGAAATGTCTACGAGCAGTACTTC. It encodes CASEGQGAAIGRNVYEQYF.

The chain is built from TRBV2 and TRBJ2-1, with 9 bases fitting TRBD2. After removal of 1 base from V and 5 bases from J, the junction contained 6 bases not matched to a gene. The V gene's germline CDR1 is SNHLY and CDR2 FYNNEI. The CDR3 is 16 amino acids. In DNA, the CDR3 is TGTGCCAGCAGTGAAGTGAGGCGGGGGGGAGACAATGAGCAGTTCTTC. Its protein product is CASSEVRRGGDNEQFF.

The chain is built from TRBV7-2 and TRBJ1-4; TRBD1 is a possible D gene (6 bases). Between the trimmed V and J ends, which lost 1 base and 5 bases, there was a span of 11 bases. In germline, CDR1 is SGHTA, CDR2 FQGNSA. CDR3 length equals 15 residues. The DNA for the CDR3 is TGTGCCAGCAGCTTAGGCGACAGGTTCAATGAAAAACTGTTTTTT. Its translation is CASSLGDRFNEKLFF.

In this sample, this clone turned up many times. The chain carries TRBV4-2 and TRBJ1-5; 7 nucleotides match TRBD1. The CDR3 is 17 amino acids. The germline CDR1 and CDR2 sequences are LGHNA and YNFKEQ. The V and J ends lost 0 bases and 5 bases, in that order; junction bases with no gene match: 10. CDR3 in amino acids: CASSQEVTDRFDQPQHF. The CDR3 DNA reads as TGTGCCAGCAGCCAAGAGGTAACGGACAGGTTTGATCAGCCCCAGCATTTT.

V usage is TRBV7-9 and J usage is TRBJ2-7; D might be TRBD1 (5 bases). From germline, CDR1 is SEHNR and CDR2 FQNEAQ (reference sequence). CDR3 length: 16 amino acids. Trimming stripped 1 base from V and 0 bases from J, with 13 bases between. CDR3 in DNA: TGTGCCAGCAGCTTAGTGCCCAACAGGTACTCCTACGAGCAGTACTTC. Translating gives CASSLVPNRYSYEQYF. The full variable domain, completed using reference TRBV7-9 and TRBJ2-7, is DTGVSQNPRHKITKRGQNVTFRCDPISEHNRLYWYRQTLGQGPEFLTYFQNEAQLEKSRLLSDRFSAERPKGSFSTLEIQRTEQGDSAMYLCASSLVPNRYSYEQYFGPGTRLTVT.

The J gene is TRBJ1-1, the V gene TRBV9; D might be TRBD1 (6 bases). V lost 4 bases, J lost 8 bases, and 15 bases lay in between. Germline CDR1 is SGDLS and CDR2 is YYNGEE. The length of the CDR3 is 13 residues. CDR3: CASSSDRTLEAFF. In DNA form, the CDR3 reads TGTGCCAGCAGCTCAGACAGGACCCTCGAAGCTTTCTTT.

The rearrangement links TRBV5-4 to TRBJ1-6; 7 nucleotides agree with TRBD1. The CDR3 is 18 amino acids. Germline assignment: CDR1 SGHNT and CDR2 YYREEE (reference sequence). J gave up 4 bases and V 4 bases, and 14 bases lay outside the gene matches. The CDR3 loop reads CASSPSSPDRLYNSPLHF. DNA of the CDR3: TGTGCCAGCAGCCCATCTTCGCCGGACAGGCTGTATAATTCACCCCTCCACTTT.

J is TRBJ2-2 and V is TRBV30, with 12 bases fitting TRBD2. The ends lost 3 bases at V and 1 base at J; junction bases unmatched: 9. Germline CDR1 GTSNPN, CDR2 SVGIG (reference sequence). This CDR3 spans 18 amino acids. The CDR3 nucleotides are TGTGCCTGGAGCCCCGGACTAGCGGGAATTCAGAACACCGGGGAGCTGTTTTTT. This encodes CAWSPGLAGIQNTGELFF.

The rearrangement links TRBV2 to TRBJ2-4; 8 bases line up with TRBD2. The V and J ends lost 6 bases and 4 bases, in that order; junction bases with no gene match: 11. The CDR3 covers 16 residues. Per the germline V gene, CDR1 is SNHLY and CDR2 is FYNNEI. The CDR3 DNA reads TGTGCCAGCAGCGGCGCGGTAGCGGGATTGAAAAACATTCAGTACTTC. It yields the protein CASSGAVAGLKNIQYF.

The chain links TRBV7-6 to TRBJ1-6; maybe TRBD1 (5 bases). The CDR3 runs to 14 residues. Germline CDR1 is SGHVS and CDR2 is FNYEAQ. Trimming pared 1 base from V and 7 bases from J, leaving 8 bases between. CDR3 bases: TGTGCCAGCAGCTTAGGGGGGGGGAATTCACCCCTCCACTTT. This encodes CASSLGGGNSPLHF.